The 20 T cell receptor beta chains below come from one sample, sequenced in a study of blood T cell repertoires in COVID-19. Assay used: immunoSEQ multiplex PCR; TCRdb lists only in-frame clones, some missing. The sample lists about 87,000 clones; around 90% were seen once. The sample was peripheral blood. These receptors originate from a man aged 35-49 years with acute or convalescent COVID-19.

This chain joins TRBV10-2 and TRBJ1-2; D unclear. V lost 7 bases to trimming and J lost 4 bases, with 19 bases between them. This CDR3 spans 15 amino acids. Germline V gene sequence: CDR1 WSHSY, CDR2 SAAADI. The CDR3 reads CASTPAPPTSYGYTF. DNA of the CDR3: TGCGCCAGCACCCCGGCCCCTCCGACAAGCTATGGCTACACCTTC.

The chain combines TRBV18 with TRBJ1-5; 9 nucleotides line up with TRBD1. In germline, CDR1 is KGHSH, CDR2 LQKENI. The V gene end was trimmed by 4 bases and the J gene end by 5 bases; junction bases not matched to a gene: 6. The CDR3 consists of 15 residues. CDR3 DNA sequence: TGTGCCAGCTCACTGGACAGGGGAGGAGATCAGCCCCAGCATTTT. Translating it yields CASSLDRGGDQPQHF.

The chain employs TRBV5-4 and TRBJ2-3, with TRBD2 matching over 14 bases. There are 17 residues in the CDR3. Trimming removed 4 bases from V and 8 bases from J; junction bases left unmatched: 12. The germline CDR1 and CDR2 sequences are SGHNT and YYREEE (reference sequence). The DNA of the CDR3 is TGTGCCAGCAGCCAAAACCCGGGACTAGCGGGAGATGGTACGCAGTATTTT. Translated, it gives CASSQNPGLAGDGTQYF. Using reference TRBV5-4 and TRBJ2-3 for the parts outside the CDR3, the full variable domain is ETGVTQSPTHLIKTRGQQVTLRCSSQSGHNTVSWYQQALGQGPQFIFQYYREEENGRGNFPPRFSGLQFPNYSSELNVNALELDDSALYLCASSQNPGLAGDGTQYFGPGTRLTVL.

J is TRBJ2-7 and V is TRBV5-1; TRBD2 agrees at 9 bases. CDR1 is SGHRS, CDR2 YFSETQ, per germline. With V trimmed by 4 bases and J by 4 bases, 6 bases remained unmatched. The CDR3 runs 14 residues. The CDR3 here is CASSPVLAGYEQYF. Here the CDR3 DNA reads TGCGCCAGCAGCCCCGTACTAGCGGGTTACGAGCAGTACTTC.

The rearrangement links TRBV4-3 to TRBJ1-1; 11 bases match TRBD1. From germline, CDR1 is LGHNA and CDR2 YSLEER. The J segment lost 5 bases and the V segment lost 4 bases, leaving 9 bases of the junction unmatched. The CDR3 has 16 residues. The CDR3 here is CASSPWGTGGTTEAFF. The CDR3, as DNA: TGCGCCAGCAGCCCGTGGGGGACAGGGGGGACGACTGAAGCTTTCTTT.

The count of this clone is one. This chain links TRBV25-1 with TRBJ1-2, with 8 bases matching TRBD1. Germline V gives CDR1 MGHDK, CDR2 SYGVNS. V trimming: 8 bases; J trimming: 4 bases; junction bases outside the gene matches: 6. The CDR3 contains 13 residues. The CDR3 sequence is CASSDRAPYGYTF. The CDR3 nucleotides read TGTGCCAGCTCGGACAGGGCTCCCTATGGCTACACCTTC.

The chain recombines TRBV11-2 with TRBJ2-5; 9 bases are shared with TRBD2. The trim removed 5 bases at V and 5 bases at J, leaving 6 bases unmatched. The germline CDR1 and CDR2 sequences are SGHAT and FQNNGV. This CDR3 is 14 amino acids long. Written as DNA, the CDR3 is TGTGCCAGCAGCCGCGGGGGGGATAGCGAGACCCAGTACTTC. Translating it yields CASSRGGDSETQYF.

The chain is built from TRBV19 and TRBJ2-7; TRBD2 might be the D (6 bases). CDR1 is LNHDA and CDR2 is SQIVND in the germline V gene (reference sequence). This CDR3 region has 15 residues. Deletions cut 4 bases from V and 1 base from J, with 14 bases between. Here the CDR3 reads CASSTWGDQSYEQYF. The CDR3 coding sequence is TGTGCCAGTAGTACCTGGGGGGACCAGTCCTACGAGCAGTACTTC.

About this clone: A read error may produce the germline difference seen at one junction end. This chain joins TRBV7-3 and TRBJ2-1; 11 nucleotides line up with TRBD2. This CDR3 contains 15 residues. Germline values: CDR1 SGHTA, CDR2 FQGTGA. CDR3 nucleotide sequence: TGTGCCAGCAGCTTAGGCGGGCTAGCGGGGGGTCCCCAGGTCTTC. Its translation is CASSLGGLAGGPQVF.

The chain employs TRBV13 and TRBJ2-3, with 10 bases that match TRBD1. J gave up 5 bases and V 1 base, and 9 bases lay outside the gene matches. The CDR3 totals 17 residues. Per germline, CDR1 PRHDT and CDR2 FYEKMQ (reference sequence). DNA for the CDR3: TGTGCCAGCAGCTTAGATGGACAGGGGGTCGGGGGAGATACGCAGTATTTT. It yields the protein CASSLDGQGVGGDTQYF.

The chain links TRBV11-2 to TRBJ2-6; D not resolved. The CDR3 consists of 15 residues. Germline loops: CDR1 SGHAT, CDR2 FQNNGV. V shed 2 bases and J shed 1 base, with 6 bases lying between them. CDR3 amino acids: CASSLYGSGANVLTF. DNA for the CDR3: TGTGCCAGCAGCTTATACGGTTCTGGGGCCAACGTCCTGACTTTC.

The chain couples TRBV2 to TRBJ1-1; D is uncertain. Germline V gene sequence: CDR1 SNHLY, CDR2 FYNNEI. CDR3 length: 14 residues. Trimming left V 2 bases short and J 6 bases short, with 13 bases between. CDR3 nucleotide sequence: TGTGCCAGCAGTGAACTGGTTGCGTTGTCTGAAGCTTTCTTT. Protein sequence: CASSELVALSEAFF.

The chain is built from TRBV2 and TRBJ2-7; possibly TRBD2 for D (5 bases). There are 13 residues in the CDR3. CDR1 is SNHLY and CDR2 is FYNNEI in the germline V gene. Trimming removed 7 bases from V and 2 bases from J, with 12 bases in between. The CDR3 DNA follows: TGTGCCAGCACCGGTAGCGTAGCCTACGAGCAGTACTTC. Protein product: CASTGSVAYEQYF.

The CDR3 bases are TGTGCCAGCAGTTCCGGGACAGGGCAGAATCAGCCCCAGCATTTT. Translation: CASSSGTGQNQPQHF. The V gene is TRBV11-3, the J gene TRBJ1-5, with 9 bases that match TRBD1. In germline, CDR1 is SGHNT, CDR2 YENEEA. J gave up 4 bases and V 6 bases, and 7 bases lay outside the gene matches. CDR3 length equals 15 residues. Supplemented by reference TRBV11-3 and TRBJ1-5, the full variable domain reads EAGVVQSPRYKIIEKKQPVAFWCNPISGHNTLYWYLQNLGQGPELLIRYENEEAVDDSQLPKDRFSAERLKGVDSTLKIQPAELGDSAVYLCASSSGTGQNQPQHFGDGTRLSIL.

The chain employs TRBV10-3 and TRBJ2-7; the D gene is possibly TRBD2 (7 bases). The germline V and J ends were trimmed by 1 base and 4 bases, with 14 bases remaining between them. The CDR3 is 15 residues long. Germline V CDR1 and CDR2: ENHRY, SYGVKD. This CDR3 reads CAISEWGGADYEQYF. CDR3 nucleotide sequence: TGTGCCATCAGTGAGTGGGGGGGCGCGGATTACGAGCAGTACTTC.

V usage is TRBV9 and J usage is TRBJ2-5; the match to TRBD2 covers 9 bases. CDR3 length equals 17 residues. With 3 bases clipped from V and 1 base from J, the junction kept 10 bases outside the gene matches. CDR1 SGDLS and CDR2 YYNGEE come from the germline V gene. The DNA for the CDR3 is TGTGCCAGCAGCGACGTCGGTAGCGGGGGTACCCAAGAGACCCAGTACTTC. Protein: CASSDVGSGGTQETQYF.

This rearrangement joins TRBV20-1 to TRBJ1-1; D not certain. Germline-derived CDR1 and CDR2 are DFQATT and SNEGSKA (reference sequence). The CDR3 is made up of 11 amino acids. V was pared by 3 bases and J by 3 bases, with 5 bases between. The CDR3, as DNA: TGCAGTGCTAGTAACTACACTGAAGCTTTCTTT. Translation: CSASNYTEAFF.

The chain recombines TRBV5-1 with TRBJ1-1, with TRBD1 as a possible D gene (6 bases). In germline, CDR1 is SGHRS, CDR2 YFSETQ. The CDR3 runs 15 residues. Between the trimmed V and J ends, which lost 3 bases and 4 bases, there was a span of 16 bases. CDR3 sequence (DNA): TGCGCCAGCAGCTCCACGACAGGCCGAACCACTGAAGCTTTCTTT. It specifies CASSSTTGRTTEAFF. The full variable domain, in which reference TRBV5-1 and TRBJ1-1 provide the parts outside the CDR3, is KAGVTQTPRYLIKTRGQQVTLSCSPISGHRSVSWYQQTPGQGLQFLFEYFSETQRNKGNFPGRFSGRQFSNSRSEMNVSTLELGDSALYLCASSSTTGRTTEAFFGQGTRLTVV.

The genes are TRBV6-6 and TRBJ1-2; 10 nucleotides match TRBD1. Germline CDR1 and CDR2: MNHNY and SVGAGI (reference sequence). V was pared by 2 bases and J by 9 bases, with 9 bases of the junction left unmatched. CDR3 length: 15 amino acids. Here the CDR3 reads CASSYRDRGLLSYTF. The CDR3 DNA follows: TGTGCCAGCAGTTACCGGGACAGGGGTCTCCTAAGCTACACCTTC.

The chain recombines TRBV4-2 with TRBJ2-3; 13 positions match TRBD2. This CDR3 comprises 18 residues. V was pared by 3 bases and J by 2 bases, with 8 bases of the junction left unmatched. Looked up from germline, CDR1 is LGHNA and CDR2 is YNFKEQ. CDR3 in amino acids: CASSHGTSGEVNTDTQYF. The DNA for the CDR3 is TGTGCCAGCAGCCACGGGACTAGCGGGGAGGTAAACACAGATACGCAGTATTTT.